The next 16 T cell receptor beta chains were all read from a single sample in a study of blood T cells in healthy people across ages. Together with a sample-barcoded 5' primer, a J-beta primer mix was included in a second PCR lasting roughly 6 to 12 cycles. TCRdb reanalysed the 5' RACE reads using MiXCR and keeps one entry per CDR3 protein. The sample includes some 1.7 million distinct CDR3 sequences, 28% of them seen just once. Sequencing used blood. These receptors were obtained from a woman aged 25 to 39 in good health.

This clonotype was counted between two and nine times. This chain connects TRBV12-3 or TRBV12-4 to TRBJ1-2; 8 positions agree with TRBD1. This CDR3 has 14 residues. The junction had 10 bases not matched to a gene; V was cut back by 6 bases and J by 7 bases. CDR3 DNA: TGTGCCAGCAGCCAGACAGGGGACTTTAGTGGCTACACCTTC. As protein: CASSQTGDFSGYTF.

The chain recombines TRBV20-1 with TRBJ2-7; D is unresolved. The CDR3 length is 15 residues. Germline lookup yields CDR1 DFQATT and CDR2 SNEGSKA (reference sequence). With 1 base removed from V and 3 bases from J, the gap between germline ends came to 16 bases. The CDR3 coding sequence is TGCAGTGCTAGAGTCTGGGCAGTACTCGACTACGAGCAGTACTTC. The encoded protein is CSARVWAVLDYEQYF.

This clonotype is a singleton in its sample. The chain is built from TRBV29-1 and TRBJ2-7; possible D gene TRBD2, 6 bases. This CDR3 has 17 amino acids. The germline CDR1 and CDR2 sequences are SQVTM and ANQGSEA. Trimming shortened V by 1 base and J by 0 bases, and 19 bases separated the two germline ends. The CDR3 sequence: CSVEGAPGLGVSYEQYF. For the CDR3, the DNA is TGCAGCGTTGAAGGGGCTCCGGGACTGGGGGTCTCCTACGAGCAGTACTTC.

This clonotype was seen ten or more times. The chain carries TRBV28 and TRBJ2-1; D ambiguous. Germline V gene data show CDR1 as MDHEN and CDR2 as SYDVKM. Trimming removed 5 bases from V and 9 bases from J, with 8 bases in between. CDR3 size: 11 residues. CDR3 region: CASSTVGEQFF. The CDR3 coding sequence is TGTGCCAGCAGTACTGTAGGTGAGCAGTTCTTC.

A few counts support this clonotype. The chain uses TRBV18 and TRBJ2-7, with 11 bases identical to TRBD2. V lost 0 bases and J lost 4; bases outside the gene matches: 2. CDR1 and CDR2 from the germline V gene are KGHSH and LQKENI. The CDR3 runs to 15 residues. CDR3 loop: CASSPPGLAEYEQYF. The CDR3 bases are TGTGCCAGCTCACCACCGGGACTAGCGGAGTACGAGCAGTACTTC.

The V and J genes are TRBV27 and TRBJ2-3; 11 nucleotides line up with TRBD2. The V gene end was trimmed by 3 bases and the J gene end by 7 bases; junction bases not matched to a gene: 6. The germline gives CDR1 MNHEY, CDR2 SMNVEV (reference sequence). The CDR3 length is 15 residues. The CDR3 is CASSLASGGKYTQYF. The CDR3 DNA is TGTGCCAGCAGTTTGGCTAGCGGGGGGAAATATACGCAGTATTTT.

The V call is TRBV7-2, the J call TRBJ2-7; 8 bases match TRBD1. The CDR3 has 16 residues. The V segment lost 2 bases and the J segment 3 bases; nucleotides outside the gene matches: 9. Looked up from germline, CDR1 is SGHTA and CDR2 is FQGNSA. The CDR3 DNA reads as TGTGCCAGCAGCTTAACCGGGACAGGCAGCAACTACGAGCAGTACTTC. It is translated as CASSLTGTGSNYEQYF.

At least ten counts were recorded for this clonotype. One end of the junction is discordant with germline, which a read error may explain. The chain is built from TRBV5-1 and TRBJ1-2; D may be TRBD1 (6 bases). CDR3 size: 12 residues. The germline V gene encodes CDR1 SGHRS and CDR2 YFSETQ. The CDR3 DNA reads TGTGCCAGCAGCCCTACAGGGTCTGGCTACACCTTC. Translation: CASSPTGSGYTF.

Turning to this clonotype: A read error may be the cause here, since a much bigger clone is one base away. The V call is TRBV29-1, the J call TRBJ2-5; D uncertain. Trimming cost V 2 bases and J 7 bases, with 8 bases left between them. Germline assignment: CDR1 SQVTM and CDR2 ANQGSEA. CDR3 size: 11 residues. Written as DNA, the CDR3 is TGCAGCGTTGAATATATGGGGACCCAGTACTTC. It codes for CSVEYMGTQYF.

This clonotype appeared many times. The chain joins TRBV29-1 to TRBJ2-5; 7 bases fit TRBD1. The germline CDR1 and CDR2 sequences are SQVTM and ANQGSEA. CDR3 size: 12 residues. With 7 bases clipped from V and 2 bases from J, the junction kept 4 bases outside the gene matches. In nucleotides, the CDR3 is TGCAGCGCAGGGGACAGACAAGAGACCCAGTACTTC. Translating it yields CSAGDRQETQYF.

This clonotype occurred a few times. The rearrangement uses TRBV7-9 and TRBJ1-6; TRBD1 agrees at 8 bases. CDR3 length equals 14 residues. Germline V gives CDR1 SEHNR, CDR2 FQNEAQ (reference sequence). V lost 5 bases to trimming and J lost 14 bases; unmatched junction nucleotides: 11. The CDR3 region is CASSPDRAPITLHF. In nucleotides, the CDR3 is TGTGCCAGCAGCCCGGACAGGGCGCCCATCACCCTCCACTTT. Looking up the rest from reference TRBV7-9 and TRBJ1-6 gives the full variable domain: DTGVSQNPRHKITKRGQNVTFRCDPISEHNRLYWYRQTLGQGPEFLTYFQNEAQLEKSRLLSDRFSAERPKGSFSTLEIQRTEQGDSAMYLCASSPDRAPITLHFGNGTRLTVT.

The chain employs TRBV5-1 and TRBJ1-1; tentative D call: TRBD1 (6 bases). Trimming removed 4 bases from V and 4 bases from J, with 14 bases in between. The germline V gene encodes CDR1 SGHRS and CDR2 YFSETQ. The CDR3 runs 14 residues. CDR3 region: CASSTGGLGTEAFF. In DNA form, the CDR3 reads TGCGCCAGCAGCACGGGGGGGCTGGGCACTGAAGCTTTCTTT.

The V call is TRBV6-1, the J call TRBJ2-2; D uncertain. Germline V gives CDR1 MNHNS, CDR2 SASEGT. The CDR3 spans 17 residues. Trimming stripped 7 bases from V and 3 bases from J, with 21 bases between. The CDR3 DNA reads as TGTGCCAGCATCCCCACGGGCGAGAGTGGGTACACCGGGGAGCTGTTTTTT. It translates to CASIPTGESGYTGELFF.

The chain uses TRBV7-2 and TRBJ2-1, with D maybe TRBD1 (7 bases). The CDR3 totals 16 residues. V lost 5 bases and J lost 0, with 14 bases in between. The germline CDR1 and CDR2 sequences are SGHTA and FQGNSA. The CDR3, as DNA: TGTGCCAGCAGCGACAGGGACTCCAGCTCCTACAATGAGCAGTTCTTC. Residues: CASSDRDSSSYNEQFF.

This clonotype was recorded a few times. The rearrangement uses TRBV18 and TRBJ2-6; D is ambiguous. Deletions cut 5 bases from V and 2 bases from J, with 10 bases between. CDR1 KGHSH and CDR2 LQKENI come from the germline V gene. The CDR3 loop spans 15 amino acids. CDR3 loop: CASSADRTGANVLTF. Here the CDR3 DNA reads TGTGCCAGCTCAGCCGATAGAACTGGGGCCAACGTCCTGACTTTC.

Only one count was recorded for this clonotype. The chain joins TRBV20-1 to TRBJ1-1, with D tentatively TRBD1 (6 bases). The CDR3 extends over 13 amino acids. Trimming cost V 3 bases and J 4 bases, with 12 bases left between them. From germline, CDR1 is DFQATT and CDR2 SNEGSKA (reference sequence). CDR3 sequence (DNA): TGCAGTGCTAGGCAGGGGTTAGGCACTGAAGCTTTCTTT. Translating it yields CSARQGLGTEAFF.